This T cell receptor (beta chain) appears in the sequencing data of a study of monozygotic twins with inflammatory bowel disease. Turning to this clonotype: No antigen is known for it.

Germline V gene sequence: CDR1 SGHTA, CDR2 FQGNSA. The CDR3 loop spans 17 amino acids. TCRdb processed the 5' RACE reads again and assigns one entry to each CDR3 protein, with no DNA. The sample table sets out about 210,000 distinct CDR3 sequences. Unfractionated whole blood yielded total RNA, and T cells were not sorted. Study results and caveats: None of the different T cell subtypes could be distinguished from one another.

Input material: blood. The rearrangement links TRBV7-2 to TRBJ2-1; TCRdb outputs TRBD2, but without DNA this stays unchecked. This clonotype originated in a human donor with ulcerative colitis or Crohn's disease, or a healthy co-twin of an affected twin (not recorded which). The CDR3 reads CASSRQPSGRGYNEQFF.